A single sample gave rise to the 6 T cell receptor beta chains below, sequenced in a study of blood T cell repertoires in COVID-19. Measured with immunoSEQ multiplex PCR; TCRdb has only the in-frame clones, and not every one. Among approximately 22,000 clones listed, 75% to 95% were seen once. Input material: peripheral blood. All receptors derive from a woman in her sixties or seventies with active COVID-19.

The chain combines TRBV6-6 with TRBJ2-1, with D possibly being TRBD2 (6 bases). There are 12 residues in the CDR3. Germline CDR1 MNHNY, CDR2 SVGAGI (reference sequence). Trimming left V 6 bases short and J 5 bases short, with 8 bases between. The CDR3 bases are TGTGCCAGCAGGGGCGGGAACAATGAGCAGTTCTTC. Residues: CASRGGNNEQFF.

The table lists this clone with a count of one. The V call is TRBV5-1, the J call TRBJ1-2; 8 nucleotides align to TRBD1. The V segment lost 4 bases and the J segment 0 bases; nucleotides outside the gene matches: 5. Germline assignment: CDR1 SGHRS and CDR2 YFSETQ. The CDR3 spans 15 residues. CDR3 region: CASSPPGQANYGYTF. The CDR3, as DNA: TGCGCCAGCAGCCCACCGGGACAGGCTAACTATGGCTACACCTTC.

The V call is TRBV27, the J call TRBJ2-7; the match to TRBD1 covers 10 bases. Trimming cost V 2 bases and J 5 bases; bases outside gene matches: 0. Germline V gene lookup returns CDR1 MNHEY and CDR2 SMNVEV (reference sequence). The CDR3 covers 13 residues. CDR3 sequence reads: CASSLGTGDEQYF. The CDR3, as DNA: TGTGCCAGCAGTTTAGGGACAGGGGACGAGCAGTACTTC.

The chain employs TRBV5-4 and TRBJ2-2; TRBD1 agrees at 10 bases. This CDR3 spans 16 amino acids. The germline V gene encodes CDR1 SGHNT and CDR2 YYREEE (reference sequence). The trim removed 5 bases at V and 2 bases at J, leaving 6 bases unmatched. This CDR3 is CASRYGQGVNTGELFF. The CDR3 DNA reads TGTGCCAGCAGATACGGACAGGGGGTTAACACCGGGGAGCTGTTTTTT.

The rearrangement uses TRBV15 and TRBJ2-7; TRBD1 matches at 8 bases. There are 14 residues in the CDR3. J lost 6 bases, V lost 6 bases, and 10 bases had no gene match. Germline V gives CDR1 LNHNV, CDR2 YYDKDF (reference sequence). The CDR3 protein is CATRATGEVSEQYF. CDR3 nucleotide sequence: TGTGCCACCAGGGCGACAGGGGAGGTCAGCGAGCAGTACTTC.

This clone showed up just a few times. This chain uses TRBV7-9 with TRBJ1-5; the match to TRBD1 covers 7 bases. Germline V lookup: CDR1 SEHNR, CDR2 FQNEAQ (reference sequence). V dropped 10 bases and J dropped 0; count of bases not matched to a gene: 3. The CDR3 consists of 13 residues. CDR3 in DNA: TGTGCCACTGAGGGGGCTAGCAATCAGCCCCAGCATTTT. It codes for CATEGASNQPQHF.